This TCR beta chain was profiled in a study of blood T cells in healthy people across ages. CDR1 SGHKS and CDR2 YYEKEE come from the germline V gene (reference sequence). V gave up 4 bases and J gave up 9 bases, with 17 bases separating them. CDR3 size: 14 residues. Primers used in a second PCR of about 7 to 12 cycles were a sample-barcoded 5' primer and a J-beta primer mix. Each TCR beta cDNA got a 12-nucleotide random molecular identifier. MiXCR was run by TCRdb on the 5' RACE reads, yielding one entry per CDR3 protein. The sample has approximately 800,000 distinct CDR3 sequences, around 68% seen once. Concerning this clonotype itself: Its cognate antigen is unknown.

Overall study findings and caveats: Strong correlation existed between TCR beta diversity and naive T cell percentage. In long-lived donors, naive CD4+ cell counts and diversity exceeded those of aged donors.

Sequences were obtained from blood. The rearrangement links TRBV5-5 to TRBJ2-1, with a possible D match to TRBD1 (6 bases). This clonotype was sampled from a man aged 25-40 years in good health. CDR3 DNA: TGTGCCAGCAGCCCTGTTCAGGGGCGCAGTGAGCAGTTCTTC. Translating gives CASSPVQGRSEQFF.